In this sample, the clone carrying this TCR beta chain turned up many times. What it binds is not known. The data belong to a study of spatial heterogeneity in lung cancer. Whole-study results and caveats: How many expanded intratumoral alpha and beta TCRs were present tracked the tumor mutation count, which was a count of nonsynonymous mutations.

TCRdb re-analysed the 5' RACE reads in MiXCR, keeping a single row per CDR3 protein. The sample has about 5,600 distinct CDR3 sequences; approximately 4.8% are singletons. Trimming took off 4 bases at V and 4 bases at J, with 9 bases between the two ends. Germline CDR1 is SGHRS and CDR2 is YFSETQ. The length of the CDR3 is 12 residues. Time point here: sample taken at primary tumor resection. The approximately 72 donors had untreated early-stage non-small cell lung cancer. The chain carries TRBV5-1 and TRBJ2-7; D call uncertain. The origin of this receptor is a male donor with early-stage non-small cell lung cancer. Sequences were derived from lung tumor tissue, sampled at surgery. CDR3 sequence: CASSTTGYEQYF. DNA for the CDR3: TGCGCCAGCAGCACAACCGGGTACGAGCAGTACTTC.